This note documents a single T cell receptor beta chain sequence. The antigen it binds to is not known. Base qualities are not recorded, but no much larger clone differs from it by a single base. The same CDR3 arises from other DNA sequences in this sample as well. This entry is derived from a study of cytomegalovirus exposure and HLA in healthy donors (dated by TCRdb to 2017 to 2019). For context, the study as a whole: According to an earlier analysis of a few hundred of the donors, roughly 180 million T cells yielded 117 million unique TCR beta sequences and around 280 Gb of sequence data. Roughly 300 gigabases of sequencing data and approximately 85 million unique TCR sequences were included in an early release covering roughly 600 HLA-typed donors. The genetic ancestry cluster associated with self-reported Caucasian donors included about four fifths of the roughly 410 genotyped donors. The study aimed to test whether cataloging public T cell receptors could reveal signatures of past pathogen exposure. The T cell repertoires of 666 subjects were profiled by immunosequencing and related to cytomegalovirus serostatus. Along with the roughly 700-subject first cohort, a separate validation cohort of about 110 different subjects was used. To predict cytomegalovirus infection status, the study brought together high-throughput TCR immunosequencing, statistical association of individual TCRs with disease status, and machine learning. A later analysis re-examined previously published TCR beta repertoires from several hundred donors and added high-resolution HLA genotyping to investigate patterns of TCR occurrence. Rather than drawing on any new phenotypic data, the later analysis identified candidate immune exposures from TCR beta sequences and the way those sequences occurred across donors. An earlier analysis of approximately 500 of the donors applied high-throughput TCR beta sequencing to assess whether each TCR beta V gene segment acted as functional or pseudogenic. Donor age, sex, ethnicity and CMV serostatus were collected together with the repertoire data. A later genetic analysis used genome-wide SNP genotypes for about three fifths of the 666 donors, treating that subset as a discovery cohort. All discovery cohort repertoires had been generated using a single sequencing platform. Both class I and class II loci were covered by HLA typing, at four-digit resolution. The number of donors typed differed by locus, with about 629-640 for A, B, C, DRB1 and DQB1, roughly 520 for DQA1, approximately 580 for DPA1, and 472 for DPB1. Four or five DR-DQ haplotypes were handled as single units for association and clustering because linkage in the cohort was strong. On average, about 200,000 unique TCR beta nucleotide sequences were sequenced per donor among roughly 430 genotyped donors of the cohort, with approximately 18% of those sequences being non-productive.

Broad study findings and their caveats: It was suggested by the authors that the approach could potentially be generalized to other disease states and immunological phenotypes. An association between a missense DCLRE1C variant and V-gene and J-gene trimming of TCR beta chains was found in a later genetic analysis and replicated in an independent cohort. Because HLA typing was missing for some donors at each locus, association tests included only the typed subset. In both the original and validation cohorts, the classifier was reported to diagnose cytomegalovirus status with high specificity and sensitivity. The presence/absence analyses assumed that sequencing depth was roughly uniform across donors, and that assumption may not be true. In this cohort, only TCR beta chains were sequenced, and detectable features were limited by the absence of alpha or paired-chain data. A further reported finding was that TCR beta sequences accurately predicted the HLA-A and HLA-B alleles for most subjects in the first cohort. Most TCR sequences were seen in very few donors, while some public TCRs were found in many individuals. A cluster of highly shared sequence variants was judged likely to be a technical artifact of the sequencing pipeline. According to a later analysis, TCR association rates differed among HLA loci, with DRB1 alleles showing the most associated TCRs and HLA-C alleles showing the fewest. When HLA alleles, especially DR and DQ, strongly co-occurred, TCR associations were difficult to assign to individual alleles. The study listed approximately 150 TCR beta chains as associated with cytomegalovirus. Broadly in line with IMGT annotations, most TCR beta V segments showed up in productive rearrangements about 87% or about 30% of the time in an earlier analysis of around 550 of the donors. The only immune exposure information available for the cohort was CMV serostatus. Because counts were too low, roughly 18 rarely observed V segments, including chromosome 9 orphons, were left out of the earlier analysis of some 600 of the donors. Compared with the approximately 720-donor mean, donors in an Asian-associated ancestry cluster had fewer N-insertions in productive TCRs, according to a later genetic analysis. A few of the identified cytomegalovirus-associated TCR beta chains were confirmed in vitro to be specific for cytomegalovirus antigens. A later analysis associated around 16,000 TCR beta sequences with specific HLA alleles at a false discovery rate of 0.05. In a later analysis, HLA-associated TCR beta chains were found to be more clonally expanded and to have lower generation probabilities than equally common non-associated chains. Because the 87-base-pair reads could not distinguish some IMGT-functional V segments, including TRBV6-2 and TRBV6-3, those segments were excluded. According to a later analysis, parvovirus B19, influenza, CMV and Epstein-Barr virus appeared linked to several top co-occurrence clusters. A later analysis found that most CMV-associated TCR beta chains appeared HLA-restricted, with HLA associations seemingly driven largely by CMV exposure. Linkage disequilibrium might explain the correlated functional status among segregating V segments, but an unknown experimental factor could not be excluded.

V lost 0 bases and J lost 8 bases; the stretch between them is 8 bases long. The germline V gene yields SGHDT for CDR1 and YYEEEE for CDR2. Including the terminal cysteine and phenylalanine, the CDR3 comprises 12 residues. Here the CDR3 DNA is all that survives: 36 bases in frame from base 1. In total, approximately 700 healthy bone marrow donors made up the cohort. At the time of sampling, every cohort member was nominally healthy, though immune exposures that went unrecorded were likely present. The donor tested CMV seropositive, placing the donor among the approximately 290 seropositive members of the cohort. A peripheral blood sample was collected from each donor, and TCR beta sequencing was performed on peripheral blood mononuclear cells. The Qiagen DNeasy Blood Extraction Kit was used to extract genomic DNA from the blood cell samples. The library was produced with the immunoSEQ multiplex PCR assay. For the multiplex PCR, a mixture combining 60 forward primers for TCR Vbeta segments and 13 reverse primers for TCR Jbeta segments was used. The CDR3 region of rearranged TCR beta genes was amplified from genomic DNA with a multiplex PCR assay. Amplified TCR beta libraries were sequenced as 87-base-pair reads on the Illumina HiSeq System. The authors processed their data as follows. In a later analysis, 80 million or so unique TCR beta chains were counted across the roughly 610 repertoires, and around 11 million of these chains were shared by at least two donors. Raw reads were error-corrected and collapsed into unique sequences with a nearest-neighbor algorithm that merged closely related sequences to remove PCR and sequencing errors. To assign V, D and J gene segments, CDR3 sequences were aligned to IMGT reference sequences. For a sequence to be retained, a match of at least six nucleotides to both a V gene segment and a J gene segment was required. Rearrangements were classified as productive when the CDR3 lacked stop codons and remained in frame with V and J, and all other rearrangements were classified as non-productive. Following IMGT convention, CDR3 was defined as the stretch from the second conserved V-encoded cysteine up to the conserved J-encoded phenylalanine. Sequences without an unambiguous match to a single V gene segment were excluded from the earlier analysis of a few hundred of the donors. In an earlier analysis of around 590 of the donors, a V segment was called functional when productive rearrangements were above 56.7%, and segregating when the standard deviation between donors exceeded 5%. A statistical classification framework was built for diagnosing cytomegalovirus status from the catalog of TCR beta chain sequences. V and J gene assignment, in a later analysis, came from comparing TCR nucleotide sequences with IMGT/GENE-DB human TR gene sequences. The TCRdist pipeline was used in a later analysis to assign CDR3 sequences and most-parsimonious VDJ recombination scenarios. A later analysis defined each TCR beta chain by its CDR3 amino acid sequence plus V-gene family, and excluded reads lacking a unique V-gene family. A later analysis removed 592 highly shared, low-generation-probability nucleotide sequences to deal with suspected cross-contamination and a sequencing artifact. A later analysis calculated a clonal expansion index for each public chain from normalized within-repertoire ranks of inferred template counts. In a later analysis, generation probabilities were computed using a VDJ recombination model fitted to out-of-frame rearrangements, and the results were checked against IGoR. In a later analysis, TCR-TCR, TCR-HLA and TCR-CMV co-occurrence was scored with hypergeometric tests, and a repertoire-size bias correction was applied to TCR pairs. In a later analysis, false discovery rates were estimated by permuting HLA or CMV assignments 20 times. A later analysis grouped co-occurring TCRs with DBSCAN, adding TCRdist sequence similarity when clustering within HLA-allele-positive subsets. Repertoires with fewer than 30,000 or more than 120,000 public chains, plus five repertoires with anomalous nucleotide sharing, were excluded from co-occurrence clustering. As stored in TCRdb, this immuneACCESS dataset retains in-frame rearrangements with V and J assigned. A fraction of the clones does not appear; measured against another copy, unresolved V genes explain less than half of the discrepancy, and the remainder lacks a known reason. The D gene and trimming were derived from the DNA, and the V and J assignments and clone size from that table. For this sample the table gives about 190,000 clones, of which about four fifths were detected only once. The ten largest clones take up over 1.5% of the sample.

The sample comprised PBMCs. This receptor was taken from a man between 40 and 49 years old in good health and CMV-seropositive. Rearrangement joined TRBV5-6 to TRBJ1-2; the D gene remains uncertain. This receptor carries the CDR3 CASSLAGRGYTF. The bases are TGTGCCAGCAGCTTGGCCGGGAGAGGCTACACCTTC.